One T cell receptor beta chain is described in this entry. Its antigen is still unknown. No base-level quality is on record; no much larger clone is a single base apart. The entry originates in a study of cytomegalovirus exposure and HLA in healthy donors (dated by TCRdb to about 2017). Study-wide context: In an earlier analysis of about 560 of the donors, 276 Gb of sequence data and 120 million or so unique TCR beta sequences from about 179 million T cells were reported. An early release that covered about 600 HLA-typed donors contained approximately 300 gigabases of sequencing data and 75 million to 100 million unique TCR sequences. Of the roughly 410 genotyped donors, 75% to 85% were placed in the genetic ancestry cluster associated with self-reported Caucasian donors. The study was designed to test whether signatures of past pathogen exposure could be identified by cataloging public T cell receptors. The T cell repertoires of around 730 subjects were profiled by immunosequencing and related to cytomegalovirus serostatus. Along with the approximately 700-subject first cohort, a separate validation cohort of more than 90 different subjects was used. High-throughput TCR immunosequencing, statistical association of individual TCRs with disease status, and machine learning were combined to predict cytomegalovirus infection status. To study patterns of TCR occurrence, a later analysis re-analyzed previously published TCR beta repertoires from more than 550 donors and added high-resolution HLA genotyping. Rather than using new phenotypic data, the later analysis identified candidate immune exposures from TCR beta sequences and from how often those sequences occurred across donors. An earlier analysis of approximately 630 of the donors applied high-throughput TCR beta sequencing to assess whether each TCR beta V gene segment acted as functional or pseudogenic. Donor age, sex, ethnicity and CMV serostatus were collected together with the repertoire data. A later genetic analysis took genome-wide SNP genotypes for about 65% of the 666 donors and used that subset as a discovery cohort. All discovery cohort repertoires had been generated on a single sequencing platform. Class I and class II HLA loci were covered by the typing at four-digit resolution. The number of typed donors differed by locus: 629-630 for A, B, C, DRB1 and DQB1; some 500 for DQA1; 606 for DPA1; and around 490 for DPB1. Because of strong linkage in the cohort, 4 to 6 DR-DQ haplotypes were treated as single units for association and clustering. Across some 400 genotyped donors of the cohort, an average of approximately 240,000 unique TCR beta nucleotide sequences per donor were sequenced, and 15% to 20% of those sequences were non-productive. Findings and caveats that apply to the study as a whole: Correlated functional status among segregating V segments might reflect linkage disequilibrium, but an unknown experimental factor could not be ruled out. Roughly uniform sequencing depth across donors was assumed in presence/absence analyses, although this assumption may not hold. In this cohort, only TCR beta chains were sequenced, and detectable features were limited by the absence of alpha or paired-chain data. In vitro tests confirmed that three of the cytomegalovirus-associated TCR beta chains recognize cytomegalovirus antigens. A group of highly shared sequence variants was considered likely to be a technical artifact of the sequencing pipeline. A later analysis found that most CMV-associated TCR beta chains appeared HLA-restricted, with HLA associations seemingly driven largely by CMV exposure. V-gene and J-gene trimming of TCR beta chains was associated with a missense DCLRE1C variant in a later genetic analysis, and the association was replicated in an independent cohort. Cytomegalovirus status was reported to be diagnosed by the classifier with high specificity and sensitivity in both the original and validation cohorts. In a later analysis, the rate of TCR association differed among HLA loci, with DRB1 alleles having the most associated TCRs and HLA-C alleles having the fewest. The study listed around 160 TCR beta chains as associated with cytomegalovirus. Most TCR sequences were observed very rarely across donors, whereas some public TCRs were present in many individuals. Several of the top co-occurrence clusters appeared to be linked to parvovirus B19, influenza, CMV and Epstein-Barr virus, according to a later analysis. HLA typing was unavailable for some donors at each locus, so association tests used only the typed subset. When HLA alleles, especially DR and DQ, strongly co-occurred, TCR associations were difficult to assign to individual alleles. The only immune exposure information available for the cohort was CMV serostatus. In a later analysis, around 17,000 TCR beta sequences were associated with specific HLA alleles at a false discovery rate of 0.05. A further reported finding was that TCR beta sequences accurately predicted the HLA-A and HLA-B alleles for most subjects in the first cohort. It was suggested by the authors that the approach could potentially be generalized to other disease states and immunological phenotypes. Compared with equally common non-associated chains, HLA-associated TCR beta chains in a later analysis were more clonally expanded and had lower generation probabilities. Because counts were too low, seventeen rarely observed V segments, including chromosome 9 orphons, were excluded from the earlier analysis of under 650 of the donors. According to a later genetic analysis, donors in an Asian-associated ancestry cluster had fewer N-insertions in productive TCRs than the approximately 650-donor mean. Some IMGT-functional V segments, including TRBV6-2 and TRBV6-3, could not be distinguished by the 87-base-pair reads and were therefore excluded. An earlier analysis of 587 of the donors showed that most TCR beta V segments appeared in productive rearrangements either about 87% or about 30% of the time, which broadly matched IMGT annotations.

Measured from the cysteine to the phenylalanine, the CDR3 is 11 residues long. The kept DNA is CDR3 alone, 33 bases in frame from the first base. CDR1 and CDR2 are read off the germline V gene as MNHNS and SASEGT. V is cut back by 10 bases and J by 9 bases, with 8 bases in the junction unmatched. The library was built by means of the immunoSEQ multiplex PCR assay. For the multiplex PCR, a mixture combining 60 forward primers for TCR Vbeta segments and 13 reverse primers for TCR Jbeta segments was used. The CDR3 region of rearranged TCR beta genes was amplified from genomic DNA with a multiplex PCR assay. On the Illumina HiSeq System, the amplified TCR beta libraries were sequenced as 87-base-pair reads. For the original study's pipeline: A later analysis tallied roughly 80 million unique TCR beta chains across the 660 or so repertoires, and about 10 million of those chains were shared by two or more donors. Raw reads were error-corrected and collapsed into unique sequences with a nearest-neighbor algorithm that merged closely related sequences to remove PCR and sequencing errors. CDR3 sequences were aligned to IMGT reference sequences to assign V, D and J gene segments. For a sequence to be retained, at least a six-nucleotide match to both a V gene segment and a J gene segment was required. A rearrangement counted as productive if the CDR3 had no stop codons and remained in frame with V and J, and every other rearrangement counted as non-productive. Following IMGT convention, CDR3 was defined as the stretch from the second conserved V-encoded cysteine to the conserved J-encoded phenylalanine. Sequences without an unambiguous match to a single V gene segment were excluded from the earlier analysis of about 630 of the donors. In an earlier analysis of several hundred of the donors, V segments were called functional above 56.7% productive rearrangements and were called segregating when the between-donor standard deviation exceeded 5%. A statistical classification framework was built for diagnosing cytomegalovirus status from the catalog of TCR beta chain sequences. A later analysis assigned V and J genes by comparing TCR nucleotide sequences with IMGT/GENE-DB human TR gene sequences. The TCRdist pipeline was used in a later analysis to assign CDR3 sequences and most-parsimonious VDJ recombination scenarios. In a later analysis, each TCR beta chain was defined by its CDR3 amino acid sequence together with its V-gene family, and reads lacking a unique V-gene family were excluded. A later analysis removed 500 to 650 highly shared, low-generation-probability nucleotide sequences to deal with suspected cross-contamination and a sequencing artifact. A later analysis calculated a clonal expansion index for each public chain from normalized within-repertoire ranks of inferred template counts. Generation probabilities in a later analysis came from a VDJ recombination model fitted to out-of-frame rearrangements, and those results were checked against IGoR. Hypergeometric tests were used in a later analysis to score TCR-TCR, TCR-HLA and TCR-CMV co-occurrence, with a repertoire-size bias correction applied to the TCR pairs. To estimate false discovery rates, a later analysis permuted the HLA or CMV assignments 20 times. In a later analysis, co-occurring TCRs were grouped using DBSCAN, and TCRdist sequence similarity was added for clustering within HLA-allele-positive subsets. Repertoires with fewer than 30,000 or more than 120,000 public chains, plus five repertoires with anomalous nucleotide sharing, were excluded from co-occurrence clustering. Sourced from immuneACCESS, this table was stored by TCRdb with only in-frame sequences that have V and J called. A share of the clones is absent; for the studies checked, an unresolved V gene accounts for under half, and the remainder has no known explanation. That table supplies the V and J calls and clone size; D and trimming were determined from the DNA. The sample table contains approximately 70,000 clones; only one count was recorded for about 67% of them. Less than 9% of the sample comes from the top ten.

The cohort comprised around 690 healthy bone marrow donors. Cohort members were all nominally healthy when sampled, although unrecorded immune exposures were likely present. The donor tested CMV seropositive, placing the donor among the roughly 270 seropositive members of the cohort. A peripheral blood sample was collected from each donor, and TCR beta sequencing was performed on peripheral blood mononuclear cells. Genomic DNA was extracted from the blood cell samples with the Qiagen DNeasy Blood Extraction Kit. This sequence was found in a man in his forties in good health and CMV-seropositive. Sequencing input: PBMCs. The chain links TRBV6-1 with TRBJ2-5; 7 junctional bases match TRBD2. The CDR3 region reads CAIGDGGSQYF. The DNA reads TGTGCCATCGGAGACGGGGGGTCCCAGTACTTC.